Sequencing of this TCR beta chain was carried out in a study of human T cells and chemical hapten exposure. Study-wide results and limits: There was alopecia in the donors, so their immune response may differ from that of healthy people. Those TCRs sitting above 1 in 1000 frequency stayed the same with DPC sensitization.

Time point of the sample: patch test 1, 2 weeks after DPC sensitization. Described treatment: therapeutic diphenylcyclopropenone sensitization with weekly scalp DPC. TCRdb independently ran MiXCR on the RACE reads; one entry per CDR3 protein. The sample includes fewer than 500,000 distinct CDR3 sequences, about 4.8% of them seen just once. Germline V lookup: CDR1 MNHEY, CDR2 SVGEGT. Trimming shortened V by 2 bases and J by 4 bases, and 15 bases separated the two germline ends. This CDR3 is built from 15 residues. This clonotype was counted at least ten times. Its target is not known. Here the sequenced sample was whole blood, taken in connection with sensitization to the hapten diphenylcyclopropenone (DPC). The rearrangement links TRBV6-2 or TRBV6-3 to TRBJ2-7; a weak D match, TRBD1 (6 bases). This TCR derives from a woman in her 50s with alopecia areata. Some clones in this sample may be carry-over from other donors' samples. The CDR3 DNA follows: TGTGCCAGCAGTTACGGAACAGGGTTGGGGTACGAGCAGTACTTC. Its protein product is CASSYGTGLGYEQYF.